These T cell receptor beta chains were read from a single sample in a study of cytomegalovirus exposure and HLA in healthy donors. The table came from immunoSEQ multiplex PCR; TCRdb's copy has only in-frame clones and leaves some out. Here the sample spans approximately 190,000 clones, around 78% being singletons. The specimen sequenced was PBMCs. These receptors were obtained from a woman in her 30s in good health and CMV-seropositive. The CDR3 runs from the conserved cysteine through the conserved F or W. D genes are given only for firm matches. Rows may omit the clone size; those that give it use once, few, many or a size class.

CDR3 DNA: TGTGCCAGCAGTTTCGAAGCGGGAGGAGCCGGGGAGCTGTTTTTT
CDR3 protein: CASSFEAGGAGELFF
V gene: TRBV27
D gene: TRBD2
clone size: -
J gene: TRBJ2-2

CDR3 DNA: TGTGCCAGCAGTACCGACAGGTCAGACCCCTATGGCTACACCTTC
CDR3 protein: CASSTDRSDPYGYTF
V gene: TRBV27
D gene: -
clone size: -
J gene: TRBJ1-2

CDR3 DNA: TGTGCCAGTAGTATAGCGGGAGGGGCCCGGGAGACCCAGTACTTC
CDR3 protein: CASSIAGGARETQYF
V gene: TRBV19
D gene: TRBD2
clone size: -
J gene: TRBJ2-5

CDR3 DNA: TGCGCCAGCAGCCCGTTGGGGGGTATTCGCGAGCAGTACTTC
CDR3 protein: CASSPLGGIREQYF
V gene: TRBV4-3
D gene: -
clone size: few
J gene: TRBJ2-7

CDR3 DNA: TGTGCCAGCAGCTTACTGACCGGGACTATTTCAGATACGCAGTATTTT
CDR3 protein: CASSLLTGTISDTQYF
V gene: TRBV7-6
D gene: TRBD2
clone size: -
J gene: TRBJ2-3

CDR3 DNA: TGTGCCAGCAGCTTAGTTGGGAACAGGGTGGCCCTCTACGAGCAGTACTTC
CDR3 protein: CASSLVGNRVALYEQYF
V gene: TRBV11-2
D gene: -
clone size: -
J gene: TRBJ2-7

CDR3 DNA: TGTTCCAGCACCCTTATTGAGGGGGCAGAGAACACTGAAGCTTTCTTT
CDR3 protein: CSSTLIEGAENTEAFF
V gene: TRBV7-9
D gene: TRBD1
clone size: few
J gene: TRBJ1-1

CDR3 DNA: TGTGCCAGCAGTGCGACAGCGGGCTCTGGAAACACCATATATTTT
CDR3 protein: CASSATAGSGNTIYF
V gene: TRBV6-1
D gene: -
clone size: -
J gene: TRBJ1-3

CDR3 DNA: TGTGCCAGCAGCGTCGGCGCGACAGCCGGACATAATGAAAAACTGTTTTTT
CDR3 protein: CASSVGATAGHNEKLFF
V gene: TRBV9
D gene: -
clone size: few
J gene: TRBJ1-4

CDR3 DNA: TGTGCCAGCAGCAAGTTAACGGGACTATGGTACGAGCAGTACTTC
CDR3 protein: CASSKLTGLWYEQYF
V gene: TRBV21-1
D gene: -
clone size: -
J gene: TRBJ2-7

CDR3 DNA: TGCGCCAGCAGCCAACCTAGCGGGGGGGCCTCCTACAATGAGCAGTTCTTC
CDR3 protein: CASSQPSGGASYNEQFF
V gene: TRBV4-1
D gene: TRBD2
clone size: -
J gene: TRBJ2-1

CDR3 DNA: TGTGCCAGTAGTCGTAGCGGGGGAAACAATGAGCAGTTCTTC
CDR3 protein: CASSRSGGNNEQFF
V gene: TRBV19
D gene: TRBD2
clone size: -
J gene: TRBJ2-1

CDR3 DNA: TGTGCCAGCAGCCCCTGGGGTAGCTGGAGGGTTGCGGAGCAGTTCTTC
CDR3 protein: CASSPWGSWRVAEQFF
V gene: TRBV7-8
D gene: -
clone size: -
J gene: TRBJ2-1

CDR3 DNA: TGTGCCATCAGTGAGGGCCGTCACAATGAGCAGTTCTTC
CDR3 protein: CAISEGRHNEQFF
V gene: TRBV10-3
D gene: -
clone size: -
J gene: TRBJ2-1

CDR3 DNA: TGTGCCAGCAGCTTCGGGACTAGCGGGAGGGTGGGTTTGCACGAGCAGTACTTC
CDR3 protein: CASSFGTSGRVGLHEQYF
V gene: TRBV7-2
D gene: TRBD2
clone size: -
J gene: TRBJ2-7

CDR3 DNA: TGTGCCAGTAGCCAAAGTCGGGATGAGGTTGGAGATACGCAGTATTTT
CDR3 protein: CASSQSRDEVGDTQYF
V gene: TRBV19
D gene: -
clone size: -
J gene: TRBJ2-3

CDR3 DNA: TGCGCCAGCAGCTCCGTTCAGGGCTATGGCTACACCTTC
CDR3 protein: CASSSVQGYGYTF
V gene: TRBV5-1
D gene: -
clone size: once
J gene: TRBJ1-2

CDR3 DNA: TGTGCCAGTAGTATGGGACTAGCGGGAGGAGGCGAGCAGTACTTC
CDR3 protein: CASSMGLAGGGEQYF
V gene: TRBV19
D gene: TRBD2
clone size: -
J gene: TRBJ2-7

CDR3 DNA: TGTGCCACCAGCAGAGCCTTGAGTGGGCAGTACTTC
CDR3 protein: CATSRALSGQYF
V gene: TRBV15
D gene: -
clone size: few
J gene: TRBJ2-7

CDR3 DNA: TGTGCCAGCAGTGACCTACCGACAGGGTGGAAGAATGAAAAACTGTTTTTT
CDR3 protein: CASSDLPTGWKNEKLFF
V gene: TRBV6-1
D gene: TRBD1
clone size: -
J gene: TRBJ1-4

CDR3 DNA: TGTGCAAGTCGCTTACAACAGGGGGCGCAGGACTATGGCTACACCTTC
CDR3 protein: CASRLQQGAQDYGYTF
V gene: TRBV12-2
D gene: -
clone size: -
J gene: TRBJ1-2

CDR3 DNA: TGTGCCAGCACCACCCCCTCGACAGTTGAAAAACTGTTTTTT
CDR3 protein: CASTTPSTVEKLFF
V gene: TRBV28
D gene: -
clone size: -
J gene: TRBJ1-4

CDR3 DNA: TGTGCCAGCGCGGGACTCCGCACAGATACGCAGTATTTT
CDR3 protein: CASAGLRTDTQYF
V gene: TRBV2
D gene: -
clone size: -
J gene: TRBJ2-3

CDR3 DNA: TGTGCCAGCAGCCTCGGACTAGCGGAGACAGATACGCAGTATTTT
CDR3 protein: CASSLGLAETDTQYF
V gene: TRBV7-3
D gene: TRBD2
clone size: once
J gene: TRBJ2-3

CDR3 DNA: TGTGCCAGCAGTCCTGCGATAGAACCTAATTCACCCCTCCACTTT
CDR3 protein: CASSPAIEPNSPLHF
V gene: TRBV6-5
D gene: -
clone size: once
J gene: TRBJ1-6

CDR3 DNA: TGCGCCAGCAGCCCTACGTGGAGGGGTCAAGAGACCCAGTACTTC
CDR3 protein: CASSPTWRGQETQYF
V gene: TRBV5-1
D gene: -
clone size: -
J gene: TRBJ2-5

CDR3 DNA: TGCGCCAGCACCTCGGGACTAGCGGGAATCAATGAGCAGTTCTTC
CDR3 protein: CASTSGLAGINEQFF
V gene: TRBV5-1
D gene: TRBD2
clone size: -
J gene: TRBJ2-1

CDR3 DNA: TGTGCCAGCAGACCACCACCGGGTGGCACTGAAGCTTTCTTT
CDR3 protein: CASRPPPGGTEAFF
V gene: TRBV13
D gene: -
clone size: few
J gene: TRBJ1-1

CDR3 DNA: TGTGCCAGCAGCTTAGGACTAGCGGGATCAAGGGAGCAGTTCTTC
CDR3 protein: CASSLGLAGSREQFF
V gene: TRBV7-2
D gene: TRBD2
clone size: few
J gene: TRBJ2-1

CDR3 DNA: TGTGCCAGCAGCCCAGATACAGGGAGAGGCGGCTACGAGCAGTACTTC
CDR3 protein: CASSPDTGRGGYEQYF
V gene: TRBV5-6
D gene: -
clone size: -
J gene: TRBJ2-7

CDR3 DNA: TGTGCCAGCAGCGAGGGACAGGCCTTGGAGGAGCAGTACTTC
CDR3 protein: CASSEGQALEEQYF
V gene: TRBV28
D gene: TRBD1
clone size: -
J gene: TRBJ2-7

CDR3 DNA: TGTGCCAGCAGCTTAAGGACAGGCGGGGCTGAAGCTTTCTTT
CDR3 protein: CASSLRTGGAEAFF
V gene: TRBV7-9
D gene: TRBD1
clone size: once
J gene: TRBJ1-1

CDR3 DNA: TGTGCCAGCAGTTCACGCCAGGTGGATGGTTATTCCTATAATTCACCCCTCCACTTT
CDR3 protein: CASSSRQVDGYSYNSPLHF
V gene: TRBV27
D gene: -
clone size: -
J gene: TRBJ1-6

CDR3 DNA: TGTGCCAGTAGTGACAAGGTTTCTGGGGAGCTGTTTTTT
CDR3 protein: CASSDKVSGELFF
V gene: TRBV19
D gene: -
clone size: -
J gene: TRBJ2-2

CDR3 DNA: TGTGCCAGCAGTTTAGGACTCAGGCGCACTGAAGCTTTCTTT
CDR3 protein: CASSLGLRRTEAFF
V gene: TRBV2
D gene: -
clone size: -
J gene: TRBJ1-1

CDR3 DNA: TGTGCCAGCAGCTTTACAGTGAACACTGAAGCTTTCTTT
CDR3 protein: CASSFTVNTEAFF
V gene: TRBV7-9
D gene: -
clone size: few
J gene: TRBJ1-1

CDR3 DNA: TGCAGCGCTAGCGGCCGCGCAGATACGCAGTATTTT
CDR3 protein: CSASGRADTQYF
V gene: TRBV29-1
D gene: TRBD2
clone size: once
J gene: TRBJ2-3

CDR3 DNA: TGTGCCACCAGCAGAGCGGACAGGGCCACTGAAGCTTTCTTT
CDR3 protein: CATSRADRATEAFF
V gene: TRBV15
D gene: TRBD1
clone size: -
J gene: TRBJ1-1

CDR3 DNA: TGTGCCAGCAGCCGGGTAGACGGTCACGCGAACACCGGGGAGCTGTTTTTT
CDR3 protein: CASSRVDGHANTGELFF
V gene: TRBV5-6
D gene: -
clone size: -
J gene: TRBJ2-2

CDR3 DNA: TGTGCCAGCAGTCCATCTGAAAAACTGTTTTTT
CDR3 protein: CASSPSEKLFF
V gene: TRBV6-5
D gene: -
clone size: -
J gene: TRBJ1-4

CDR3 DNA: TGTGCCAGCAGCTACGGGACTAGCGGGAGCTTGCTGCAGTACTTC
CDR3 protein: CASSYGTSGSLLQYF
V gene: TRBV5-4
D gene: TRBD2
clone size: once
J gene: TRBJ2-7

CDR3 DNA: TGTGCCAGCACCGGGGGGGCTGGGGGTTACGAGCAGTACTTC
CDR3 protein: CASTGGAGGYEQYF
V gene: TRBV5-5
D gene: TRBD2
clone size: -
J gene: TRBJ2-7

CDR3 DNA: TGTGCCAGTACAACGAACACAGGGGGATACAATGAGCAGTTCTTC
CDR3 protein: CASTTNTGGYNEQFF
V gene: TRBV27
D gene: TRBD1
clone size: -
J gene: TRBJ2-1

CDR3 DNA: TGCGCCAGCAGCTTGGTACAACAGGGGGGCGAGACCCAGTACTTC
CDR3 protein: CASSLVQQGGETQYF
V gene: TRBV5-1
D gene: TRBD1
clone size: few
J gene: TRBJ2-5

CDR3 DNA: TGTGCCAGCAAACCCGGCGACAGGGGCACTGAAGCTTTCTTT
CDR3 protein: CASKPGDRGTEAFF
V gene: TRBV28
D gene: TRBD1
clone size: -
J gene: TRBJ1-1

CDR3 DNA: TGTGCCAGCAGCGCCGGGACAGGGATGACCTACGAGCAGTACTTC
CDR3 protein: CASSAGTGMTYEQYF
V gene: TRBV9
D gene: TRBD1
clone size: -
J gene: TRBJ2-7

CDR3 DNA: TGTGCCAGCAGGCGGACAGGGGAGATTGGGAACATTCAGTACTTC
CDR3 protein: CASRRTGEIGNIQYF
V gene: TRBV28
D gene: TRBD1
clone size: -
J gene: TRBJ2-4

CDR3 DNA: TGTGCCAGCAGCTTAGAGGTCGCCGATGTTGGGCAGACCCAGTACTTC
CDR3 protein: CASSLEVADVGQTQYF
V gene: TRBV7-2
D gene: -
clone size: -
J gene: TRBJ2-5

CDR3 DNA: TGTGCCACCAGCAGAGATCTGGACAGTAGGGAGACCCAGTACTTC
CDR3 protein: CATSRDLDSRETQYF
V gene: TRBV15
D gene: -
clone size: -
J gene: TRBJ2-5

CDR3 DNA: TGTGCCAGCAGCTCCACTACAGGGTTAGATGGCTACACCTTC
CDR3 protein: CASSSTTGLDGYTF
V gene: TRBV11-3
D gene: -
clone size: -
J gene: TRBJ1-2

CDR3 DNA: TGTGCCAGCAGTACCGGACTAGCGGTCCCCGAAATGACCCAGTACTTC
CDR3 protein: CASSTGLAVPEMTQYF
V gene: TRBV6-6
D gene: TRBD2
clone size: -
J gene: TRBJ2-5

CDR3 DNA: TGTGCCAGCAGCTTGGACTCGGGCTATGGCTACACCTTC
CDR3 protein: CASSLDSGYGYTF
V gene: TRBV5-4
D gene: -
clone size: few
J gene: TRBJ1-2

CDR3 DNA: TGTGCCAGCAGCAAGGGGGCCCTAGGCTATGGCTACACCTTC
CDR3 protein: CASSKGALGYGYTF
V gene: TRBV14
D gene: TRBD1
clone size: -
J gene: TRBJ1-2

CDR3 DNA: TGTGCCAGCAGCTTAGAGGAGAATGAAAAACTGTTTTTT
CDR3 protein: CASSLEENEKLFF
V gene: TRBV11-2
D gene: -
clone size: -
J gene: TRBJ1-4

CDR3 DNA: TGTGCCAGCAGGGGGTTGGGGGGACTGAACACTGAAGCTTTCTTT
CDR3 protein: CASRGLGGLNTEAFF
V gene: TRBV7-8
D gene: -
clone size: few
J gene: TRBJ1-1

CDR3 DNA: TGTGCCAGCAGAACAGGGACAGCTACGCATACTGAAGCTTTCTTT
CDR3 protein: CASRTGTATHTEAFF
V gene: TRBV28
D gene: TRBD1
clone size: -
J gene: TRBJ1-1

CDR3 DNA: TGTGCCAGCAGCTTGGGGACTAGCGGGGGCAGCTCCTACGAGCAGTACTTC
CDR3 protein: CASSLGTSGGSSYEQYF
V gene: TRBV11-3
D gene: TRBD2
clone size: -
J gene: TRBJ2-7

CDR3 DNA: TGTGCCATCAGTCCGGGAGGGACAAAGGGTTATGGCTACACCTTC
CDR3 protein: CAISPGGTKGYGYTF
V gene: TRBV10-3
D gene: -
clone size: -
J gene: TRBJ1-2

CDR3 DNA: TGTGCCAGCAGCTTAGGGCAGGGAATCACAGATACGCAGTATTTT
CDR3 protein: CASSLGQGITDTQYF
V gene: TRBV5-6
D gene: -
clone size: -
J gene: TRBJ2-3